Described below is a single TCR beta chain sequence and its context. Its antigen is unknown. Germline CDR1 SGHDT, CDR2 YYEEEE. This CDR3 comprises 14 residues. Trimming took off 1 base at V and 2 bases at J, with 9 bases between the two ends. This sample was included in a study of cytomegalovirus exposure and HLA in healthy donors. Study observations and caveats: Rarity characterized most TCR sequences, yet some public TCRs appeared in many donors. Three CMV-associated chains were confirmed in vitro to be specific for CMV antigens.

Using immunoSEQ multiplex PCR, the repertoire was profiled, and TCRdb retains in-frame clones only, with some absent. The table includes approximately 90,000 clones, about 94% detected once. The chain uses TRBV5-6 and TRBJ1-1; D not resolved. Sequencing used PBMCs. This sequence was found in a woman in her thirties in good health and CMV-seropositive. The CDR3 sequence is CASSLTGFNTEAFF. CDR3 bases: TGTGCCAGCAGCTTGACGGGATTTAACACTGAAGCTTTCTTT.